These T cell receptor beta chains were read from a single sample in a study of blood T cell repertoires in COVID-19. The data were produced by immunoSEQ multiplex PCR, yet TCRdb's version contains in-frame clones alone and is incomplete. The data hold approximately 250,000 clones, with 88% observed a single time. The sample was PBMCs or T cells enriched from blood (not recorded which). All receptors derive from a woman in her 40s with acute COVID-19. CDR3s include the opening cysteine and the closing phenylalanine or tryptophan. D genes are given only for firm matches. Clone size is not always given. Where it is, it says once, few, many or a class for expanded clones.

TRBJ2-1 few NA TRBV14 CASSTQLGNEQFF TGTGCCAGCAGCACCCAGCTCGGGAATGAGCAGTTCTTC
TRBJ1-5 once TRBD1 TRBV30 CAWSVATGAQPQHF TGTGCCTGGAGTGTAGCGACAGGGGCCCAGCCCCAGCATTTT
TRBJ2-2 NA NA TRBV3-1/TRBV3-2 CASSQGTRQPSTGELFF TGTGCCAGCAGCCAAGGGACACGACAACCCAGCACCGGGGAGCTGTTTTTT
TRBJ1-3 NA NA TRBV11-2 CASSLERSGNTIYF TGTGCCAGCAGCTTAGAACGGAGCGGAAACACCATATATTTT
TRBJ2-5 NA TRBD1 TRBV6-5 CASRPDRGYRETQYF TGTGCCAGCAGACCGGACAGGGGGTATCGAGAGACCCAGTACTTC
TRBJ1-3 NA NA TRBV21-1 CASSNGGERDSPGNTIYF TGTGCCAGCAGCAATGGAGGGGAACGAGACAGTCCGGGAAACACCATATATTTT
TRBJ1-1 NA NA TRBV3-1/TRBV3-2 CASSQVFRTENTGPEAFF TGTGCCAGCAGCCAAGTGTTTCGTACAGAAAATACAGGGCCTGAAGCTTTCTTT
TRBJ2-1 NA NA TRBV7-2 CASSLGPAVYNEQFF TGTGCCAGCAGCCTTGGCCCAGCGGTATACAATGAGCAGTTCTTC
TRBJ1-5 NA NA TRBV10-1 CASSAAGDQPQHF TGCGCCAGCAGTGCCGCGGGGGATCAGCCCCAGCATTTT
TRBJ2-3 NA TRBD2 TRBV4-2 CASSQEMGAGGTDTQYF TGTGCCAGCAGCCAAGAAATGGGAGCGGGGGGCACAGATACGCAGTATTTT
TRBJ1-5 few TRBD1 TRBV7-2 CASSLRDRSLGQPQHF TGTGCCAGCAGCCTAAGGGACAGGAGTCTCGGTCAGCCCCAGCATTTT
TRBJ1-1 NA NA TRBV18 CASSLNDGRDTEAFF TGTGCCAGCTCACTAAATGATGGCAGGGACACTGAAGCTTTCTTT
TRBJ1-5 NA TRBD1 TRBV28 CASGTGNQPQHF TGTGCCAGTGGGACAGGAAATCAGCCCCAGCATTTT